Here is one T cell receptor (beta chain) with its context. Its antigen remains unidentified. The sample is drawn from a study of blood T cells in healthy people across ages. Study results and limitations: The study found more naive CD4+ cells and higher diversity in long-lived than aged donors. Per million T cells, TCR beta diversity dropped about linearly as age rose. Nothing was known about donor CMV status, and this possibly confounded expanded clonotype changes.

Alongside a J-beta primer mix, a sample-barcoded 5' primer served in a second PCR lasting about 6 to 11 cycles. Each CDR3 protein is one row after TCRdb ran MiXCR on the 5' RACE reads. Of more than 800,000 distinct CDR3 sequences listed, roughly 26% are singletons. Trimming took off 4 bases at V and 1 base at J, with 16 bases between the two ends. The CDR3 runs 16 residues. Germline lookup yields CDR1 MNHNS and CDR2 SASEGT. The V gene is TRBV6-1, the J gene TRBJ2-5; possibly TRBD2 for D (5 bases). This clonotype was sampled from a woman of 80 years or more in good health. Sequencing was carried out using blood. The CDR3 DNA reads as TGTGCCAGCAGTGTGCGTGGAGGCTCGGCCCAAGAGACCCAGTACTTC. This sequence encodes CASSVRGGSAQETQYF.